A single sample gave rise to the 23 T cell receptor beta chains below, sequenced in a study of blood T cells in healthy people across ages. Combining a sample-barcoded 5' primer with a J-beta primer mix, a second PCR ran for 7 to 11 cycles. TCRdb processed the 5' RACE reads anew with MiXCR; each CDR3 protein has one entry. The data show fewer than 1.5 million distinct CDR3 sequences, 42% seen once. Sequencing input: blood. The source of these receptors is a woman younger than 30 in good health.

This clonotype was detected a few times. The chain links TRBV6-6 to TRBJ1-4, with D unclear. The CDR3 consists of 15 residues. V lost 8 bases and J lost 2, with 15 bases in between. CDR1 and CDR2 (germline): MNHNY, SVGAGI (reference sequence). The CDR3 DNA reads TGTGCCAGCCACTCACTCAGGAGCACTAATGAAAAACTGTTTTTT. It is translated as CASHSLRSTNEKLFF.

This clonotype came up a few times. The chain combines TRBV9 with TRBJ2-7; D perhaps matches TRBD1 (5 bases). This CDR3 region has 15 residues. V gave up 2 bases and J gave up 1 base, with 13 bases separating them. The germline CDR1 and CDR2 sequences are SGDLS and YYNGEE. The CDR3 loop is CASSVVDGASYEQYF. CDR3 in DNA: TGTGCCAGCAGCGTGGTGGATGGGGCTTCCTACGAGCAGTACTTC.

The CDR3 sequence: CASSGKSSMSGGYTF. CDR3 DNA: TGCGCCAGCAGCGGTAAGAGCAGTATGTCGGGTGGCTACACCTTC. J is TRBJ1-2 and V is TRBV5-1; the D is unclear. Trimming stripped 4 bases from V and 7 bases from J, with 20 bases between. Looked up from germline, CDR1 is SGHRS and CDR2 is YFSETQ. The CDR3 spans 15 residues.

V is TRBV27 and J is TRBJ2-5; D is possibly TRBD2 (6 bases). The germline gives CDR1 MNHEY, CDR2 SMNVEV (reference sequence). The CDR3 is 15 amino acids. V was trimmed by 3 bases and J by 11 bases, leaving 22 bases between them. The CDR3 DNA reads as TGTGCCAGCAGTTTGTATCAGCGGGCATACAATGAGCAGTACTTC. Translation: CASSLYQRAYNEQYF.

The chain employs TRBV21-1 and TRBJ1-1. TRBV21-1 is assigned pseudogene status. The length of the CDR3 is 15 residues. CDR3 in amino acids: CASSKGRASYTEAFF. In DNA, the CDR3 is TGTGCCAGCAGCAAAGGACGGGCAAGCTACACTGAAGCTTTCTTT.

This sequence joins TRBV20-1 and TRBJ2-3; 9 bases are shared with TRBD2. V shed 0 bases, J shed 3 bases, and the junction held 10 bases outside the gene matches. This CDR3 region has 17 residues. Germline V gene lookup returns CDR1 DFQATT and CDR2 SNEGSKA (reference sequence). The CDR3 region has the DNA TGCAGTGCTAGAGATCGGGACGAGCGGGGGGTAACAGATACGCAGTATTTT. Translating it yields CSARDRDERGVTDTQYF.

This clonotype was seen at least ten times. A read error may account for a junction end that differs from germline. The V gene is TRBV4-1, the J gene TRBJ2-7; 14 positions agree with TRBD2. CDR3 size: 15 residues. CDR1 is MGHRA, CDR2 YSYEKL, per germline. CDR3 protein: CASSRTSGGPYEQYF. The CDR3 DNA reads as TGTGCCAGCAGCAGGACTAGCGGGGGGCCCTACGAGCAGTACTTC.

This clonotype was recorded only once. The V and J genes are TRBV5-5 and TRBJ1-5, with D possibly TRBD1 on 6 matching bases. This CDR3 region has 15 residues. V was cut by 3 bases and J by 7 bases, with 17 bases left in between. Germline CDR1 reads SGHKS; CDR2 reads YYEKEE (reference sequence). The CDR3 DNA reads TGTGCCAGCAGCTCGTCCGGGGGCGCAGGGCAGCCCCAGCATTTT. Translating it yields CASSSSGGAGQPQHF. Filled out from reference TRBV5-5 and TRBJ1-5, the complete variable domain reads DAGVTQSPTHLIKTRGQQVTLRCSPISGHKSVSWYQQVLGQGPQFIFQYYEKEERGRGNFPDRFSARQFPNYSSELNVNALLLGDSALYLCASSSSGGAGQPQHFGDGTRLSIL.

This clonotype was observed a single time. The chain is built from TRBV18 and TRBJ2-4, with D perhaps TRBD2 (5 bases). The last part of the DNA fits TRBJ2-7 better; the J call may be wrong. The length of the CDR3 is 13 residues. Per the germline V gene, CDR1 is KGHSH and CDR2 is LQKENI. The CDR3 nucleotides read TGTGCCAGCTCACCGAAAGCCGAGGGCGAGCAGTACTTC. It specifies CASSPKAEGEQYF.

The V call is TRBV5-1, the J call TRBJ2-1; D unclear. Germline V lookup: CDR1 SGHRS, CDR2 YFSETQ. This CDR3 spans 11 amino acids. The V and J ends lost 8 bases and 7 bases respectively, with 10 bases between them. Written as DNA, the CDR3 is TGCGCCAGTAACCACGGGAATGAGCAGTTCTTC. It translates to CASNHGNEQFF.

The rearrangement links TRBV6-6 to TRBJ2-7; maybe TRBD2 (5 bases). The CDR3 sequence is 13 residues long. The V and J ends lost 0 bases and 7 bases respectively, with 10 bases between them. Germline V lookup: CDR1 MNHNY, CDR2 SVGAGI (reference sequence). CDR3 region: CASSYSSGMEQYF. CDR3 coding DNA: TGTGCCAGCAGTTACTCCTCCGGGATGGAGCAGTACTTC.

The rearrangement uses TRBV12-3 or TRBV12-4 and TRBJ2-1, with a tentative D call TRBD2 (5 bases). The CDR3 covers 15 residues. The germline V and J ends were trimmed by 7 bases and 2 bases, with 15 bases remaining between them. In DNA form, the CDR3 reads TGTGCCAGCACCGTTGGCGGCGGGCCCTACAATGAGCAGTTCTTC. Protein: CASTVGGGPYNEQFF.

The chain carries TRBV9 and TRBJ2-1, with D possibly being TRBD1 or TRBD2 (5 bases each). Germline V gene sequence: CDR1 SGDLS, CDR2 YYNGEE. V was trimmed by 3 bases and J by 2 bases, leaving 12 bases between them. This CDR3 region has 15 residues. CDR3 sequence (DNA): TGTGCCAGCAGCGCGGGACGGGCGCCCTACAATGAGCAGTTCTTC. It codes for CASSAGRAPYNEQFF.

V gene TRBV6-5 combines with J gene TRBJ2-5; 12 bases are a match to TRBD2. CDR1 is MNHEY and CDR2 is SVGAGI in the germline V gene. The V segment lost 2 bases and the J segment 0 bases; nucleotides outside the gene matches: 4. The CDR3 consists of 17 residues. CDR3 residues: CASSYGTSGGYQETQYF. The CDR3 nucleotides read TGTGCCAGCAGTTACGGCACTAGCGGGGGGTACCAAGAGACCCAGTACTTC.

The V gene is TRBV7-9, the J gene TRBJ1-2; 9 bases match TRBD1. CDR3 length: 15 amino acids. From germline, CDR1 is SEHNR and CDR2 FQNEAQ (reference sequence). The V gene end was trimmed by 9 bases and the J gene end by 0 bases; junction bases not matched to a gene: 8. The CDR3 DNA reads TGTGCCAGTAGCCGGACAGGGGACACTAACTATGGCTACACCTTC. Protein sequence: CASSRTGDTNYGYTF.

This clonotype was seen only once. The rearrangement uses TRBV19 and TRBJ2-1; TRBD1 aligns across 7 bases. The germline V gene has CDR1 LNHDA and CDR2 SQIVND (reference sequence). This CDR3 comprises 15 residues. V was pared by 1 base and J by 9 bases, with 9 bases of the junction left unmatched. CDR3 nucleotide sequence: TGTGCCAGTAGTATAGCCCCGACAGGGTCCCCTGAGCAGTTCTTC. This sequence encodes CASSIAPTGSPEQFF.

The chain links TRBV29-1 to TRBJ2-4; weak D call: TRBD2 (6 bases). CDR3 size: 14 residues. Trimming took off 2 bases at V and 13 bases at J, with 21 bases between the two ends. The germline V gene has CDR1 SQVTM and CDR2 ANQGSEA. CDR3 residues: CSVESTREIDEQYF. As DNA, the CDR3 is TGCAGCGTTGAATCCACCCGGGAGATCGATGAGCAGTACTTC.

This rearrangement joins TRBV28 to TRBJ2-7, with D perhaps assigned TRBD1 or TRBD2 (6 bases each). The CDR3 spans 14 residues. The germline gives CDR1 MDHEN, CDR2 SYDVKM. Trimming took off 6 bases at V and 5 bases at J, with 17 bases between the two ends. The chain's CDR3 is CASSTRGAVNEQYF. DNA for the CDR3: TGTGCCAGCAGCACGAGGGGGGCTGTAAACGAGCAGTACTTC.

The chain uses TRBV4-1 and TRBJ2-1; 7 nucleotides agree with TRBD2. Trimming cost V 0 bases and J 4 bases; bases outside gene matches: 6. Germline-derived CDR1 and CDR2 are MGHRA and YSYEKL. The CDR3 consists of 16 residues. CDR3: CASSQELASGYNEQFF. Here the CDR3 DNA reads TGCGCCAGCAGCCAAGAATTGGCTAGCGGTTACAATGAGCAGTTCTTC.

CDR3 amino acids: CSARADGAYNEQFF. The CDR3 DNA follows: TGCAGTGCTAGAGCCGACGGTGCCTACAATGAGCAGTTCTTC. The rearrangement links TRBV20-1 to TRBJ2-1; D is unclear. CDR3 length: 14 residues. The germline gives CDR1 DFQATT, CDR2 SNEGSKA (reference sequence). Deletions cut 1 base from V and 2 bases from J, with 9 bases between.

The table lists this clonotype with a few counts. This sequence joins TRBV5-1 and TRBJ2-3, with D possibly matching TRBD2 (5 bases). Germline assignment: CDR1 SGHRS and CDR2 YFSETQ. The CDR3 has 14 residues. V was cut by 0 bases and J by 2 bases, with 7 bases left in between. The CDR3 nucleotides are TGCGCCAGCAGCTTGGGTAGCGCCACAGATACGCAGTATTTT. It translates to CASSLGSATDTQYF.

With regard to this clonotype: A much more abundant neighbour one base away suggests this may be a read error. V is TRBV20-1 and J is TRBJ1-4; D is undetermined. The germline V and J ends were trimmed by 1 base and 3 bases, with 12 bases remaining between them. CDR3 length: 15 amino acids. Germline assignment: CDR1 DFQATT and CDR2 SNEGSKA (reference sequence). The CDR3 DNA follows: TGCAGTGCTAGAGGTTTAGGCAGTCCTAATGAAAAACTGTTTTTT. As protein: CSARGLGSPNEKLFF.

In this sample, this clonotype turned up a few times. The CDR3 loop reads CSVLVGDTEAFF. In nucleotides, the CDR3 is TGCAGCGTTTTGGTGGGGGACACTGAAGCTTTCTTT. The V gene is TRBV29-1, the J gene TRBJ1-1, with D tentatively TRBD1 (5 bases). V lost 5 bases and J lost 3, with 10 bases in between. The germline CDR1 and CDR2 sequences are SQVTM and ANQGSEA. This CDR3 contains 12 residues.